The present entry profiles one T cell receptor (beta chain) with its context. Its antigen is currently unknown. CDR1 is SGDLS and CDR2 is YYNGEE in the germline V gene. Trimming took 0 bases from V and 2 from J, leaving 12 bases between them. The CDR3 is 15 amino acids. Sequencing was performed with immunoSEQ multiplex PCR; in TCRdb, only in-frame clones are kept and a portion is missing. The table lists about 1.5 million clones, nearly 99% of them singletons. This specimen belongs to a study of shared clonotypes between healthy human individuals. Adult Caucasians living in Nashville, Tennessee made up all of the donors. Notes on the study in general: Only blood was sampled, and tissue TCR repertoires likely differ from blood ones.

The clonotype originates from a man aged 25-45 years in good health. The sequenced sample was naive CD4+ T cells sorted from blood. The subset is: CD45RA+ positively selected. This chain joins TRBV9 and TRBJ2-7, with D unresolved. The CDR3, as DNA: TGTGCCAGCAGCGTAGGCAGCTCGGCAACCTACGAGCAGTACTTC. Its translation: CASSVGSSATYEQYF.